This is a list of T cell receptor beta chains from one sample in a study of identical twins. From the 5' RACE reads, TCRdb called clonotypes with MiXCR, one entry per CDR3 protein. In the table there are more than 1.5 million distinct CDR3 sequences, about 31% of which are singletons. Sequencing was done on a sample of cord blood. The receptors come from a newborn girl in good health. The CDR3 runs from the conserved cysteine through the conserved F or W. The D gene is left open where the match is weak. Clone size is stated in some rows and not others, as once, few, many or a class when expanded.

clone size: few; V gene: TRBV7-2; D gene: TRBD2; J gene: TRBJ2-1; CDR3 DNA: TGTGCCAGCAGCTTAGCGGGGCTAGCGGGGGCTTATTCCTACAATGAGCAGTTCTTC; CDR3 protein: CASSLAGLAGAYSYNEQFF
clone size: -; V gene: TRBV5-1; D gene: -; J gene: TRBJ1-5; CDR3 DNA: TGCGCCAGCAGCTCGCGAGGGGACAGCAATCAGCCCCAGCATTTT; CDR3 protein: CASSSRGDSNQPQHF
clone size: -; V gene: TRBV28; D gene: TRBD2; J gene: TRBJ2-3; CDR3 DNA: TGTGCCAGCAGTTTAAGGCTAGCGGGAGGGAAGAGCACAGATACGCAGTATTTT; CDR3 protein: CASSLRLAGGKSTDTQYF
clone size: -; V gene: TRBV5-1; D gene: -; J gene: TRBJ1-1; CDR3 DNA: TGCGCCAGCAGCTTGGAGATTGGGATCACTGAAGCTTTCTTT; CDR3 protein: CASSLEIGITEAFF
clone size: few; V gene: TRBV7-2; D gene: -; J gene: TRBJ1-6; CDR3 DNA: TGTGCCAGCAGCTTAGTACCGAGTACGAATTCACCCCCCCACTTT; CDR3 protein: CASSLVPSTNSPPHF
clone size: few; V gene: TRBV12-3/TRBV12-4; D gene: TRBD1; J gene: TRBJ1-1; CDR3 DNA: TGTGCCAGCAGTTTAGGGCCCGACAGGGGCCGCTCAGGGGTTAACACTGAAGCTTTCTTT; CDR3 protein: CASSLGPDRGRSGVNTEAFF
clone size: -; V gene: TRBV4-1; D gene: TRBD2; J gene: TRBJ2-1; CDR3 DNA: TGCGCCAGCAGCCAAGAATTCATTAAGCTAGCGGGAGTTTATGAGTTCTTC; CDR3 protein: CASSQEFIKLAGVYEFF
clone size: few; V gene: TRBV7-2; D gene: -; J gene: TRBJ1-1; CDR3 DNA: TGTGCCAGCAGCGCAAGACAGGTCCACTTATGGAACACTGAAGCTTTCTTT; CDR3 protein: CASSARQVHLWNTEAFF
clone size: -; V gene: TRBV20-1; D gene: -; J gene: TRBJ2-7; CDR3 DNA: TGCAGTGCTTCGTACGCAGGGGGAGGGTACGAGCAGTACTTC; CDR3 protein: CSASYAGGGYEQYF
clone size: -; V gene: TRBV20-1; D gene: -; J gene: TRBJ2-7; CDR3 DNA: TGCAGTGCTTTGGACATTTACGAGCAGTACTTC; CDR3 protein: CSALDIYEQYF
clone size: -; V gene: TRBV20-1; D gene: -; J gene: TRBJ1-5; CDR3 DNA: TGCAGTGCTAGTATCGGGCAGCCCCAGCATTTT; CDR3 protein: CSASIGQPQHF
clone size: few; V gene: TRBV12-3/TRBV12-4; D gene: TRBD1; J gene: TRBJ1-4; CDR3 DNA: TGTGCCAGCAGTCCCCGGACAGGGGGCGCGGAAAAACTGTTTTTT; CDR3 protein: CASSPRTGGAEKLFF
clone size: -; V gene: TRBV20-1; D gene: -; J gene: TRBJ1-4; CDR3 DNA: TGCAGTGCTAGAGATCTTGCAGGGAGCTATGAAAAACTGTTTTTT; CDR3 protein: CSARDLAGSYEKLFF
clone size: few; V gene: TRBV20-1; D gene: -; J gene: TRBJ2-7; CDR3 DNA: TGCAGTGCTAGGGCCGGACAGCCCTACGAGCAGTACTTC; CDR3 protein: CSARAGQPYEQYF
clone size: -; V gene: TRBV10-3; D gene: TRBD1; J gene: TRBJ1-2; CDR3 DNA: TGTGCCACCAATTCAGGGGGCGGCTACACCTTC; CDR3 protein: CATNSGGGYTF
clone size: few; V gene: TRBV27; D gene: -; J gene: TRBJ2-5; CDR3 DNA: TGTGCCAGCAGTTTGGGCAGGGAGGAGGAGAAGACCCAGTACTTC; CDR3 protein: CASSLGREEEKTQYF
clone size: few; V gene: TRBV10-3; D gene: TRBD1; J gene: TRBJ2-5; CDR3 DNA: TGTGCCATCAGTTTACAGGGGGAGAAGACCCAGTACTTC; CDR3 protein: CAISLQGEKTQYF
clone size: -; V gene: TRBV6-2/TRBV6-3; D gene: -; J gene: TRBJ2-1; CDR3 DNA: TGTGCCAGCAGTAACTTCCGATGGGCCGACAATGAGCAGTTCTTC; CDR3 protein: CASSNFRWADNEQFF
clone size: -; V gene: TRBV24-1; D gene: TRBD1; J gene: TRBJ2-2; CDR3 DNA: TGTGCCACCAGTGGATCAGGGGGCACCGGGGAGCTGTTTTTT; CDR3 protein: CATSGSGGTGELFF
clone size: -; V gene: TRBV25-1; D gene: TRBD1; J gene: TRBJ1-1; CDR3 DNA: TGTGCCAGCAGACGACCGGGACAGCTGAACACTGAAGCTTTCTTT; CDR3 protein: CASRRPGQLNTEAFF
clone size: many; V gene: TRBV12-3/TRBV12-4; D gene: TRBD2; J gene: TRBJ2-7; CDR3 DNA: TGTGCCAGCAGTTTTCGCGGGAGCTCCTACGAGCAGTACTTC; CDR3 protein: CASSFRGSSYEQYF
clone size: -; V gene: TRBV21-1; D gene: -; J gene: TRBJ2-7; CDR3 DNA: TGTGCCAGCAGCAAAGTCCCAGGCGAGCAGTACTTC; CDR3 protein: CASSKVPGEQYF
clone size: -; V gene: TRBV4-1; D gene: -; J gene: TRBJ2-1; CDR3 DNA: TGCGCCAGCAGCGAGATCACGCTTCCTAATAATGAGCAGTTCTTC; CDR3 protein: CASSEITLPNNEQFF
clone size: -; V gene: TRBV10-3; D gene: -; J gene: TRBJ1-2; CDR3 DNA: TGTGCCATCATGAAGGACAGCCGCCTTGGCTACACCTTC; CDR3 protein: CAIMKDSRLGYTF
clone size: -; V gene: TRBV20-1; D gene: TRBD2; J gene: TRBJ2-5; CDR3 DNA: TGCAGTGCTAGTTGGGGGACTATAGCAGAGACCCAGTACTTC; CDR3 protein: CSASWGTIAETQYF
clone size: many; V gene: TRBV5-1; D gene: TRBD2; J gene: TRBJ2-1; CDR3 DNA: TGCGCCAGCAGCTTGCAACTAGCGGAATACAATGAGCAGTTCTTC; CDR3 protein: CASSLQLAEYNEQFF